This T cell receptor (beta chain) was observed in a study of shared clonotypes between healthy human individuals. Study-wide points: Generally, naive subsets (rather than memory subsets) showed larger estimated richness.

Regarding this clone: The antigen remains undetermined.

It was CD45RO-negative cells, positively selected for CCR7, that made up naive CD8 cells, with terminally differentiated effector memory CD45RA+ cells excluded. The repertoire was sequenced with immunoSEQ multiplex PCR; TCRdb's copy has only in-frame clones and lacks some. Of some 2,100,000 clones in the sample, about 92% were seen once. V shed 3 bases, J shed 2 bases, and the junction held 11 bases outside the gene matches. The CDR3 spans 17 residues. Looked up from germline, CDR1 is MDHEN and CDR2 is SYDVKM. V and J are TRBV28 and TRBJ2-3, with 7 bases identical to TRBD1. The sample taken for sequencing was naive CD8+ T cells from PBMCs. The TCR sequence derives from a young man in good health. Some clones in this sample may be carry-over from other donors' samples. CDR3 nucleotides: TGTGCCAGCAGTTTTGGTTACGGGACAGCTTTCACAGATACGCAGTATTTT. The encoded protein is CASSFGYGTAFTDTQYF.